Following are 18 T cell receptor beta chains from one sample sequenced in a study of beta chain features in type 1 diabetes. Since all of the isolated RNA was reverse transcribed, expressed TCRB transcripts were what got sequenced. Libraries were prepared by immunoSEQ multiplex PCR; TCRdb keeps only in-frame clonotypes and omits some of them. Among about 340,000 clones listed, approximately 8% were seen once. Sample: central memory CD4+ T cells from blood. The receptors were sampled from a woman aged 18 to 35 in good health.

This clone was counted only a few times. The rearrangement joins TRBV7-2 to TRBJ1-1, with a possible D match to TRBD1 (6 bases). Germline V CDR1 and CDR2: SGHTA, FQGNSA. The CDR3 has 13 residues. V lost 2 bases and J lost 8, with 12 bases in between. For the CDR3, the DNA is TGTGCCAGCAGCTTAAACTGGGGGCAGGAAGCTTTCTTT. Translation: CASSLNWGQEAFF.

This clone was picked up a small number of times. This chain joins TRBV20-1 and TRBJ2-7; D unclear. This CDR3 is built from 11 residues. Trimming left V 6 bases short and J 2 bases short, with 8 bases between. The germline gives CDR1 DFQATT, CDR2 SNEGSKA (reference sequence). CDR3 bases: TGCAGTGCAACAACAACCTACGAGCAGTACTTC. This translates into CSATTTYEQYF.

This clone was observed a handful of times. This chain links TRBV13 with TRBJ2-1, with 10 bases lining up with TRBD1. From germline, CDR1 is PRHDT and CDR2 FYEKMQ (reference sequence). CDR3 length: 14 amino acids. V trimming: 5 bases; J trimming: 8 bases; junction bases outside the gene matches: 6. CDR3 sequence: CASSLGQGLHEQFF. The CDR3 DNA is TGTGCCAGCAGCCTGGGACAGGGGTTACATGAGCAGTTCTTC.

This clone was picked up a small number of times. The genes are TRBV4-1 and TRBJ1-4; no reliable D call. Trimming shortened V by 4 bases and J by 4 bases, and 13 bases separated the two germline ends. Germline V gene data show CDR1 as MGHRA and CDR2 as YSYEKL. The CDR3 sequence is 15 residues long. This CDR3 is CASSLPTSLNEKLFF. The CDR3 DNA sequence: TGCGCCAGCAGCCTTCCGACTTCCCTTAATGAAAAACTGTTTTTT.

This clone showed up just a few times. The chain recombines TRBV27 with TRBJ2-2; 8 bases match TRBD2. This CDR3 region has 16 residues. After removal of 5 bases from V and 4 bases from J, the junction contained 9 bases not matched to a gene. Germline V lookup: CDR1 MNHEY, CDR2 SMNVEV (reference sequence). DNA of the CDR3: TGTGCCAGCAGTCCGGGACTAGAATGGGGCACCGGGGAGCTGTTTTTT. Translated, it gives CASSPGLEWGTGELFF.

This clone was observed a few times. The CDR3 is CATSWGAERGYTF. The CDR3 bases are TGTGCCACCAGCTGGGGGGCGGAGCGCGGCTACACCTTC. The V and J genes are TRBV15 and TRBJ1-2; maybe TRBD1 (6 bases). The CDR3 spans 13 residues. The V end lost 5 bases, the J end lost 8 bases, and 15 bases lay between the germline ends. The germline gives CDR1 LNHNV, CDR2 YYDKDF (reference sequence). Drawing the rest from reference TRBV15 and TRBJ1-2, the complete variable domain is DAMVIQNPRYQVTQFGKPVTLSCSQTLNHNVMYWYQQKSSQAPKLLFHYYDKDFNNEADTPDNFQSRRPNTSFCFLDIRSPGLGDTAMYLCATSWGAERGYTFGSGTRLTVV.

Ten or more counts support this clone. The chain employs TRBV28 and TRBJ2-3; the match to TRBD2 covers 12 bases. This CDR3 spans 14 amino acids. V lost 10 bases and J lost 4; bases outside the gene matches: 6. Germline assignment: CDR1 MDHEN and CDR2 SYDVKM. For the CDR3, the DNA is TGTGCCACCGCGACTAGCGGGAGCCCAGATACGCAGTATTTT. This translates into CATATSGSPDTQYF.

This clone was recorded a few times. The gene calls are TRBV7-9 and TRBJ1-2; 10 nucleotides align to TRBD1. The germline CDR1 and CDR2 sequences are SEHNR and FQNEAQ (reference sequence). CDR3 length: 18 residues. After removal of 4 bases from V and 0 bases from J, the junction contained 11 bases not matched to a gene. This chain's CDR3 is CASSWGPRTGGTNYGYTF. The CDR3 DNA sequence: TGTGCCAGCAGCTGGGGTCCGAGGACAGGGGGAACTAACTATGGCTACACCTTC.

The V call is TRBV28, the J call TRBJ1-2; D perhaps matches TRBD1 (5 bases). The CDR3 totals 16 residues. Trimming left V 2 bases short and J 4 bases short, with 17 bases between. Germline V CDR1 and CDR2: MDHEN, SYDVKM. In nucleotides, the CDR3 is TGTGCCAGCAGTTTACCCTACCAGGGCAGACCCTATGGCTACACCTTC. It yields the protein CASSLPYQGRPYGYTF.

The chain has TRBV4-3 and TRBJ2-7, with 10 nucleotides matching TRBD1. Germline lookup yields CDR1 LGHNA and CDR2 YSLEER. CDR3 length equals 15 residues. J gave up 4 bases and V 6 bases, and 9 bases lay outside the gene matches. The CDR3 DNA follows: TGCGCCAGCAGGGGAAAGACAGGGGGCTATTACGAGCAGTACTTC. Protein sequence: CASRGKTGGYYEQYF.

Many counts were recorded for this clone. The CDR3 region is CASSVTGTGYEQYF. CDR3 sequence (DNA): TGTGCCAGCAGCGTGACCGGGACAGGTTACGAGCAGTACTTC. The rearrangement links TRBV7-3 to TRBJ2-7; 8 nucleotides align to TRBD1. With V trimmed by 5 bases and J by 4 bases, 7 bases remained unmatched. CDR1 and CDR2 from the germline V gene are SGHTA and FQGTGA. This CDR3 region has 14 residues. The complete variable domain, with remaining parts taken from reference TRBV7-3 and TRBJ2-7, reads GAGVSQTPSNKVTEKGKYVELRCDPISGHTALYWYRQSLGQGPEFLIYFQGTGAADDSGLPNDRFFAVRPEGSVSTLKIQRTERGDSAVYLCASSVTGTGYEQYFGPGTRLTVT.

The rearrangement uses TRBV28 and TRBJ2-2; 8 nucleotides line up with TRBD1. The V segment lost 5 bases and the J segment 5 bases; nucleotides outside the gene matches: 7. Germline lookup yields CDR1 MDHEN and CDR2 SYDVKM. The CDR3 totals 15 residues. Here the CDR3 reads CASSLRGQGTGELFF. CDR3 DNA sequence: TGTGCCAGCAGTCTCAGGGGGCAGGGAACCGGGGAGCTGTTTTTT. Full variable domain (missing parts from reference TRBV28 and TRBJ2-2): DVKVTQSSRYLVKRTGEKVFLECVQDMDHENMFWYRQDPGLGLRLIYFSYDVKMKEKGDIPEGYSVSREKKERFSLILESASTNQTSMYLCASSLRGQGTGELFFGEGSRLTVL.

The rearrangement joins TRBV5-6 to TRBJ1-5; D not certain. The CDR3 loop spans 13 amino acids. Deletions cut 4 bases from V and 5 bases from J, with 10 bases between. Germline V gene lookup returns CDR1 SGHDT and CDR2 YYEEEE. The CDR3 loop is CASSLERDQPQHF. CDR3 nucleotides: TGTGCCAGCAGCCTTGAGAGGGATCAGCCCCAGCATTTT.

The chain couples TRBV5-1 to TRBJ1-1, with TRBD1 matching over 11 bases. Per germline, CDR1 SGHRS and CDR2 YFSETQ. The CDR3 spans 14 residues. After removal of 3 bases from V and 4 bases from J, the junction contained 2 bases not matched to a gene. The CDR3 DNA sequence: TGCGCCAGCAGCTCCGGGACAGGGGGCACTGAAGCTTTCTTT. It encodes CASSSGTGGTEAFF. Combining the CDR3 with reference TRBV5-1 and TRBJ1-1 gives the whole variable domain KAGVTQTPRYLIKTRGQQVTLSCSPISGHRSVSWYQQTPGQGLQFLFEYFSETQRNKGNFPGRFSGRQFSNSRSEMNVSTLELGDSALYLCASSSGTGGTEAFFGQGTRLTVV.

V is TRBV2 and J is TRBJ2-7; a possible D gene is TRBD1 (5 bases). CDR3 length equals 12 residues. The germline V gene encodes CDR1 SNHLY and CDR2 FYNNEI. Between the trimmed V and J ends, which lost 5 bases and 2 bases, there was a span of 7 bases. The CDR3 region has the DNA TGTGCCAGCAGTTCGGACACCTACGAGCAGTACTTC. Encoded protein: CASSSDTYEQYF.

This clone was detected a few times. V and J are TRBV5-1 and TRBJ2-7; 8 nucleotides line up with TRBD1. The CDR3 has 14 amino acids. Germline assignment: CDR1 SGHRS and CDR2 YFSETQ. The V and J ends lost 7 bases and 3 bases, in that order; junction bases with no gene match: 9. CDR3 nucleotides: TGCGCCAGCCAAACCGGGACAGGAGTCTACGAGCAGTACTTC. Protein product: CASQTGTGVYEQYF. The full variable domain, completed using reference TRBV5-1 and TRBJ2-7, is KAGVTQTPRYLIKTRGQQVTLSCSPISGHRSVSWYQQTPGQGLQFLFEYFSETQRNKGNFPGRFSGRQFSNSRSEMNVSTLELGDSALYLCASQTGTGVYEQYFGPGTRLTVT.

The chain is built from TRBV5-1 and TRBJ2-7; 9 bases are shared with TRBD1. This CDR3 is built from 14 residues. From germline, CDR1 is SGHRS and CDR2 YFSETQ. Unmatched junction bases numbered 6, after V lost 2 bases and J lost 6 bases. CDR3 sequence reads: CASSLQGANSEQYF. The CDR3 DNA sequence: TGCGCCAGCAGCTTACAGGGGGCAAACTCCGAGCAGTACTTC.

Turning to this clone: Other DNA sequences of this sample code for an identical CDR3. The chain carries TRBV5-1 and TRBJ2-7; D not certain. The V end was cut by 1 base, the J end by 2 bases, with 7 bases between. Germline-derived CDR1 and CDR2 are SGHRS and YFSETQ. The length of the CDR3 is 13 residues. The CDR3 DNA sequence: TGCGCCAGCAGCTTGTCCGGTACCTACGAGCAGTACTTC. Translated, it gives CASSLSGTYEQYF.